The text below deals with one T cell receptor beta chain. This entry comes from a study of blood T cell repertoires in COVID-19. Libraries were prepared by immunoSEQ multiplex PCR; TCRdb keeps only in-frame clonotypes and omits some of them. Among around 250,000 clones listed, around nine tenths were seen once. The germline V gene has CDR1 MNHEY and CDR2 SVGAGI. The CDR3 is made up of 14 amino acids. V lost 9 bases, J lost 5 bases, and 19 bases lay in between. This TCR was sampled from a woman in her 70s with active or convalescent COVID-19. What was sequenced was peripheral blood. The gene calls are TRBV6-5 and TRBJ1-2; a possible D gene is TRBD1 (5 bases). The CDR3 reads CASRTQVGPYGYTF. The CDR3 DNA is TGTGCCAGTAGGACACAGGTGGGCCCATATGGCTACACCTTC.